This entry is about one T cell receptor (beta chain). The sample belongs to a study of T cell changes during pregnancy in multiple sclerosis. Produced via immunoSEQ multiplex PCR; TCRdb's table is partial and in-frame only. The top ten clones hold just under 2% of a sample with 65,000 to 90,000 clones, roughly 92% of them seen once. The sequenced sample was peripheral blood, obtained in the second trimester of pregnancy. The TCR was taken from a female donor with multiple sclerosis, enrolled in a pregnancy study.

The CDR3: CAISSGGLGTDTQYF. CDR3 bases: TGTGCCATCAGTTCAGGGGGACTAGGGACAGATACGCAGTATTTT. J is TRBJ2-3 and V is TRBV10-3, with a possible D match to TRBD2 (8 bases). Germline lookup yields CDR1 ENHRY and CDR2 SYGVKD. The CDR3 has 15 residues. V was trimmed by 5 bases and J by 3 bases, leaving 15 bases between them.